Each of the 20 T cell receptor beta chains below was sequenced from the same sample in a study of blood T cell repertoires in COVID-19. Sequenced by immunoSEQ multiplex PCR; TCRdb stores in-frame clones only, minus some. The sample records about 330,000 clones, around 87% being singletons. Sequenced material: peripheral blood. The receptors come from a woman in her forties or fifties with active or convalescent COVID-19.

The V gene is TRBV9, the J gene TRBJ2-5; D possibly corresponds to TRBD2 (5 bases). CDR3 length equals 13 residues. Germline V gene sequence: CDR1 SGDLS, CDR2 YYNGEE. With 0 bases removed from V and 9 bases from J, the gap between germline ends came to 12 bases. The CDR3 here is CASSVGLFGAQYF. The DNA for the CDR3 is TGTGCCAGCAGCGTAGGACTGTTCGGGGCCCAGTACTTC. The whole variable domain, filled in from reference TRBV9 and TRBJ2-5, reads DSGVTQTPKHLITATGQRVTLRCSPRSGDLSVYWYQQSLDQGLQFLIQYYNGEERAKGNILERFSAQQFPDLHSELNLSSLELGDSALYFCASSVGLFGAQYFGPGTRLLVL.

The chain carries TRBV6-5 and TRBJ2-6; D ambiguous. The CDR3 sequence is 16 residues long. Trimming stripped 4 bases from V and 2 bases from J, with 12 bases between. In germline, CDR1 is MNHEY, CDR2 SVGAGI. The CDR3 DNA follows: TGTGCCAGCAGTTTCCACCTCGAGGCTGGGGCCAACGTCCTGACTTTC. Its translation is CASSFHLEAGANVLTF.

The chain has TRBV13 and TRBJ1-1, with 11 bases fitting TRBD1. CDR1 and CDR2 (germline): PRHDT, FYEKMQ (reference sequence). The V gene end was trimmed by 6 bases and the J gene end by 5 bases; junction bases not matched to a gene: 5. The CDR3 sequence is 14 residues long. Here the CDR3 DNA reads TGTGCCAGCAGTCGGACAGGGGGCTTGACTGAAGCTTTCTTT. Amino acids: CASSRTGGLTEAFF.

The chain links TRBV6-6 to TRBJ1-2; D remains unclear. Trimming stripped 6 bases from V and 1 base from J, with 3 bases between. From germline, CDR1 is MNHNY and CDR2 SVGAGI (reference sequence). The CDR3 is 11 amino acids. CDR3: CASRLNYGYTF. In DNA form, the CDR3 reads TGTGCCAGCAGACTTAACTATGGCTACACCTTC.

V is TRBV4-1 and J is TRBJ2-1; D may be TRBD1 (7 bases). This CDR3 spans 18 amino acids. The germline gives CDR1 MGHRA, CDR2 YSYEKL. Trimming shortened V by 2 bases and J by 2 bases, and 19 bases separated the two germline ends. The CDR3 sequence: CASSQPLGGDRTYNEQFF. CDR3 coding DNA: TGCGCCAGCAGCCAACCACTCGGAGGGGACAGAACCTACAATGAGCAGTTCTTC.

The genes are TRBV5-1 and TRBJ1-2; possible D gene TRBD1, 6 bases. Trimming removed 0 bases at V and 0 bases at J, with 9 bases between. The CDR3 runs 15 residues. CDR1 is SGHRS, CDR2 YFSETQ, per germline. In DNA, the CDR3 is TGCGCCAGCAGCTTGGTGGGGGCCTCTAACTATGGCTACACCTTC. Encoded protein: CASSLVGASNYGYTF.

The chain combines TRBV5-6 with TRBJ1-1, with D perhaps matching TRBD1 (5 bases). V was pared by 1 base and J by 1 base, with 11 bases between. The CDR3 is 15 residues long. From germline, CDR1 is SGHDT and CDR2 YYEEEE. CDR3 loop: CASSLIPQGNTEAFF. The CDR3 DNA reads TGTGCCAGCAGCTTGATTCCCCAGGGGAACACTGAAGCTTTCTTT. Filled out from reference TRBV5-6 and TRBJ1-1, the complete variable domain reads DAGVTQSPTHLIKTRGQQVTLRCSPKSGHDTVSWYQQALGQGPQFIFQYYEEEERQRGNFPDRFSGHQFPNYSSELNVNALLLGDSALYLCASSLIPQGNTEAFFGQGTRLTVV.

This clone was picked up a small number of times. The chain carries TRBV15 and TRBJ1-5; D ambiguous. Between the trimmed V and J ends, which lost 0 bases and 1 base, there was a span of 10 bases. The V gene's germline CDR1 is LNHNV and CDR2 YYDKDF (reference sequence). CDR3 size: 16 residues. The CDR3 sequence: CATSRESGISNQPQHF. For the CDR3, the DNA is TGTGCCACCAGCAGAGAATCAGGCATAAGCAATCAGCCCCAGCATTTT.

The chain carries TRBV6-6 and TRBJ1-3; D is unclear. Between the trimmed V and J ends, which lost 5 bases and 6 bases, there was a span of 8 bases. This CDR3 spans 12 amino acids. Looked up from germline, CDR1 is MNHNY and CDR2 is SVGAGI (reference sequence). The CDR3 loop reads CASSPQLNTIYF. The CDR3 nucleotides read TGTGCCAGCAGTCCGCAGTTAAACACCATATATTTT.

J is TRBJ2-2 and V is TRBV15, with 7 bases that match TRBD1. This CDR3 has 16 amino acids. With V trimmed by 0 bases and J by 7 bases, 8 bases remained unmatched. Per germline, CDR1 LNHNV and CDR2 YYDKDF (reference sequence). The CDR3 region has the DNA TGTGCCACCAGCAGAGATGGACAGGTTCGGAGCGGGGAGCTGTTTTTT. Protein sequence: CATSRDGQVRSGELFF.

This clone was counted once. CDR3 DNA: TGTGCCAGCAGCTTCGTCTCCACCGGGGAGCTGTTTTTT. It codes for CASSFVSTGELFF. V gene TRBV11-2 combines with J gene TRBJ2-2, with D unresolved. The germline V gene encodes CDR1 SGHAT and CDR2 FQNNGV. The CDR3 is made up of 13 amino acids. V lost 3 bases and J lost 4, with 6 bases in between.

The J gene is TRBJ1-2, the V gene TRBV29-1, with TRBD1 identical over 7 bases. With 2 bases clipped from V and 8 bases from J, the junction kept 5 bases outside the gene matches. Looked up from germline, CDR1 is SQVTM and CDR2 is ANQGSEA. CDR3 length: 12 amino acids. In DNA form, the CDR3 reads TGCAGCGTTGAACGGACAGGCCTAGGCTACACCTTC. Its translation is CSVERTGLGYTF.

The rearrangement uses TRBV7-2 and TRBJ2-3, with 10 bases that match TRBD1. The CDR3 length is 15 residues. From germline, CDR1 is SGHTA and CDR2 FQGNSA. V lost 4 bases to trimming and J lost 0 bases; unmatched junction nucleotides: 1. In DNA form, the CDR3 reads TGTGCCAGCAGCTCGGGACAGGGGAGCACAGATACGCAGTATTTT. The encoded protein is CASSSGQGSTDTQYF. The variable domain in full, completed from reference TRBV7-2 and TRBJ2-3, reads GAGVSQSPSNKVTEKGKDVELRCDPISGHTALYWYRQSLGQGLEFLIYFQGNSAPDKSGLPSDRFSAERTGGSVSTLTIQRTQQEDSAVYLCASSSGQGSTDTQYFGPGTRLTVL.

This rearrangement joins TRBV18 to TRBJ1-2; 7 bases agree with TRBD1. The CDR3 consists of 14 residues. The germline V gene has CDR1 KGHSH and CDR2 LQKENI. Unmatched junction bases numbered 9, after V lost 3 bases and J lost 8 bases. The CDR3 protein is CASSPRDSKIGYTF. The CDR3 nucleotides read TGTGCCAGCTCACCCCGGGACAGCAAAATAGGCTACACCTTC.

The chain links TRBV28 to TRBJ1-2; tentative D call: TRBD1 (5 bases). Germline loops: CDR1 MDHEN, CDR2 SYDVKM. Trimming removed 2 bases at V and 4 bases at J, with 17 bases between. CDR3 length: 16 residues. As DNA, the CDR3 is TGTGCCAGCAGTTTAATTAGGGGAAAGGAGACCTATGGCTACACCTTC. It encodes CASSLIRGKETYGYTF.

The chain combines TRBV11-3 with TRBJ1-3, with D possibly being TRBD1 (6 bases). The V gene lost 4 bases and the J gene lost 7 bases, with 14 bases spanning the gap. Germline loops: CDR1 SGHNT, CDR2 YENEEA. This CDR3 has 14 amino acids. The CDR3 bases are TGTGCCAGCAGCTACCCTTACAGGGTCAACACCATATATTTT. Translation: CASSYPYRVNTIYF.

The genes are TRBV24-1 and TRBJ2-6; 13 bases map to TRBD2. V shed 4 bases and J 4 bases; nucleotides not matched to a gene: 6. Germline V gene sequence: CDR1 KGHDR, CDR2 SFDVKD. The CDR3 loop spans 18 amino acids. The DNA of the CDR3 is TGTGCCACCAGTGACTCAACTAGCGGGAGGGCAGGGGCCAACGTCCTGACTTTC. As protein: CATSDSTSGRAGANVLTF.

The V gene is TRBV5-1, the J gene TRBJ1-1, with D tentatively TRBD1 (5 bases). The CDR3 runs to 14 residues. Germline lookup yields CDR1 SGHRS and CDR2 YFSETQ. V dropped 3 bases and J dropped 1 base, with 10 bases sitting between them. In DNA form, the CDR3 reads TGCGCCAGCAGCTCGCCGGGGGGGAACACTGAAGCTTTCTTT. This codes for CASSSPGGNTEAFF. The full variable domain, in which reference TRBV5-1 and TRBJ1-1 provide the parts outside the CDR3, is KAGVTQTPRYLIKTRGQQVTLSCSPISGHRSVSWYQQTPGQGLQFLFEYFSETQRNKGNFPGRFSGRQFSNSRSEMNVSTLELGDSALYLCASSSPGGNTEAFFGQGTRLTVV.

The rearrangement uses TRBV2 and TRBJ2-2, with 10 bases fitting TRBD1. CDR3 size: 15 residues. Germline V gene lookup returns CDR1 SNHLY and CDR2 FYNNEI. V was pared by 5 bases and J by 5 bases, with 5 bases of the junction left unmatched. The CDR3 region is CASSPGQGRTGELFF. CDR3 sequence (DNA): TGTGCCAGCAGTCCGGGACAGGGGAGAACCGGGGAGCTGTTTTTT.

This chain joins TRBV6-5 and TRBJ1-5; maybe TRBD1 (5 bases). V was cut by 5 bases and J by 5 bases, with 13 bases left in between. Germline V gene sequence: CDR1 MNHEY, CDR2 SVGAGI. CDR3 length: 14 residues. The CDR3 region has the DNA TGTGCCAGCAGTAAAACTCAGGGTCATCAGCCCCAGCATTTT. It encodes CASSKTQGHQPQHF.